This T cell receptor beta chain was captured in a study of beta chain features in type 1 diabetes. On the study more broadly: Researchers looked at around 100 million sorted cells across all samples.

Using CD45RO/CCR7/CD25/CD127/CD95/CD27, CD4+ naive, central memory, regulatory and stem cell-like memory cells were sorted. This clone appeared a few times. Germline V gene data show CDR1 as LNHNV and CDR2 as YYDKDF (reference sequence). The J segment lost 1 base and the V segment lost 2 bases, leaving 11 bases of the junction unmatched. The CDR3 sequence is 19 residues long. Expressed TCRB transcripts were sequenced after all isolated RNA was converted to cDNA. The assay was immunoSEQ multiplex PCR, and TCRdb's table has in-frame clones only and misses some. This table holds 810,000 or so clones, roughly 15% found once.

The V gene is TRBV15, the J gene TRBJ2-6, with 7 bases identical to TRBD1. The sequence was obtained from a woman aged 18-30 years in good health. The sequencing sample was made of naive CD4+ T cells from blood. The chain's CDR3 is CATSRTPGTVQSGANVLTF. The CDR3 bases are TGTGCCACCAGCAGAACACCCGGGACAGTACAATCTGGGGCCAACGTCCTGACTTTC.